This T cell receptor (beta chain) was sequenced in a study of response to subunit inactivated influenza vaccine. In TCRdb, the RT-PCR reads were re-called with MiXCR into one record per CDR3 protein. Of around 150,000 distinct CDR3 sequences in the sample, approximately 11% were seen once. CDR1 is MDHEN, CDR2 SYDVKM, per germline. This CDR3 region has 16 residues. The V segment lost 6 bases and the J segment 7 bases; nucleotides outside the gene matches: 15. This clonotype was seen ten or more times. What it binds is not known. Study results and limitations: Few additional T cells are recruited per seasonal influenza vaccination, authors suggested.

The sample here was non-naive T cells sorted from PBMCs, taken 45 days after vaccination. This chain connects TRBV28 to TRBJ2-1; TRBD2 matches 7 bases. The receptor was derived from a man aged 45 to 65 who received an inactivated influenza vaccine. This chain's CDR3 is CASSTLAAIPRNEQFF. Written as DNA, the CDR3 is TGTGCCAGCAGCACGCTAGCGGCCATACCTCGGAATGAGCAGTTCTTC.